The 22 T cell receptor beta chains below come from one sample, sequenced in a study of blood T cells in healthy people across ages. Sample-barcoded 5' priming and a J-beta primer mix drove a second PCR of about 6 to 11 cycles. TCRdb ran MiXCR on the 5' RACE reads and lists one entry per CDR3 protein. Of approximately 810,000 distinct CDR3 sequences detected, roughly 35% appear once; the ten largest clones hold approximately 13%. The sequencing input was blood. All receptors derive from a man younger than 30 in good health.

This clonotype was seen repeatedly, ten times or more. The rearrangement joins TRBV7-2 to TRBJ2-3, with 7 bases lining up with TRBD2. Germline loops: CDR1 SGHTA, CDR2 FQGNSA. V shed 6 bases, J shed 2 bases, and the junction held 8 bases outside the gene matches. The CDR3 is made up of 15 amino acids. CDR3 sequence reads: CASRPPGTTTDTQYF. CDR3 DNA: TGTGCCAGCAGGCCCCCCGGGACTACCACAGATACGCAGTATTTT.

The chain recombines TRBV5-1 with TRBJ1-1; D is uncertain. Germline V CDR1 and CDR2: SGHRS, YFSETQ. The V end lost 5 bases, the J end lost 0 bases, and 14 bases lay between the germline ends. This CDR3 contains 15 residues. DNA for the CDR3: TGCGCCAGCAGACGGGCAGGCGCCATGAACACTGAAGCTTTCTTT. It codes for CASRRAGAMNTEAFF.

This clonotype has just a few counts. The chain is built from TRBV29-1 and TRBJ1-1, with a weak D call TRBD1 (6 bases). Germline V gene data show CDR1 as SQVTM and CDR2 as ANQGSEA. V was cut by 2 bases and J by 3 bases, with 13 bases left in between. This CDR3 is 14 amino acids long. The CDR3 coding sequence is TGCAGCGTTGAAAAAGGGGGAGTAGACACTGAAGCTTTCTTT. Its translation is CSVEKGGVDTEAFF.

This rearrangement joins TRBV27 to TRBJ1-1; unclear D gene. The CDR3 has 13 residues. Germline values: CDR1 MNHEY, CDR2 SMNVEV (reference sequence). Trimming took off 2 bases at V and 3 bases at J, with 7 bases between the two ends. DNA of the CDR3: TGTGCCAGCAGTTTAAAGTCTTACACTGAAGCTTTCTTT. Encoded protein: CASSLKSYTEAFF.

This clonotype has a count of ten or more. The rearrangement links TRBV20-1 to TRBJ2-3; no clear D gene. Trimming removed 5 bases at V and 3 bases at J, with 12 bases between. CDR1 is DFQATT and CDR2 is SNEGSKA in the germline V gene (reference sequence). The CDR3 contains 13 residues. The CDR3 loop is CSAGVGITDTQYF. In DNA form, the CDR3 reads TGCAGTGCTGGAGTTGGGATAACAGATACGCAGTATTTT.

This clonotype was found a few times. This sequence joins TRBV5-6 and TRBJ2-5, with TRBD2 as a possible D gene (5 bases). The ends were cut back, 4 bases at V and 2 bases at J, with 12 bases in the middle. Germline assignment: CDR1 SGHDT and CDR2 YYEEEE. The CDR3 totals 14 residues. This chain's CDR3 is CASSQSRGQETQYF. The CDR3 DNA is TGTGCCAGCAGCCAATCCCGGGGTCAAGAGACCCAGTACTTC.

This chain links TRBV5-1 with TRBJ2-4; D remains ambiguous. The end of the DNA aligns better with TRBJ2-7, so the J call may be wrong. Germline-derived CDR1 and CDR2 are SGHRS and YFSETQ. The CDR3 has 12 amino acids. CDR3 residues: CASSPESYEQYF. The CDR3 nucleotides are TGCGCCAGCAGCCCTGAGTCCTACGAGCAGTACTTC.

The chain combines TRBV20-1 with TRBJ2-4; D possibly uses TRBD1 or TRBD2 (5 bases each). There are 14 residues in the CDR3. Germline CDR1 DFQATT, CDR2 SNEGSKA (reference sequence). With 6 bases removed from V and 3 bases from J, the gap between germline ends came to 15 bases. CDR3 nucleotide sequence: TGCAGTGCCCCCGGGGCACTCAACAAAAACATTCAGTACTTC. This translates into CSAPGALNKNIQYF.

This clonotype was counted between two and nine times. The rearrangement uses TRBV18 and TRBJ2-7, with 7 bases identical to TRBD1. There are 15 residues in the CDR3. CDR1 and CDR2 from the germline V gene are KGHSH and LQKENI. V lost 3 bases and J lost 0; bases outside the gene matches: 5. DNA of the CDR3: TGTGCCAGCTCACCCGGGACAGTTCCCTCCTACGAGCAGTACTTC. Encoded protein: CASSPGTVPSYEQYF.

Concerning this clonotype itself: A much larger clone is a single base away; this may be a read error. The chain has TRBV21-1 and TRBJ2-3. TRBV21-1 is tagged as a pseudogene. The CDR3 spans 12 residues. The CDR3 nucleotides are TGTGCCAGCAGCAAAGTTCCAGATACGCAGTATTTT. It yields the protein CASSKVPDTQYF.

The V call is TRBV4-3, the J call TRBJ1-1; D remains ambiguous. Trimming shortened V by 0 bases and J by 7 bases, and 12 bases separated the two germline ends. The CDR3 covers 14 residues. Germline V gene lookup returns CDR1 LGHNA and CDR2 YSLEER. DNA of the CDR3: TGCGCCAGCAGCCAAGATTTCGGAACTATTGAAGCTTTCTTT. Translating gives CASSQDFGTIEAFF.

The table lists this clonotype with many counts. The chain links TRBV6-2 or TRBV6-3 to TRBJ2-3; TRBD2 matches at 9 bases. CDR3 size: 16 residues. Germline-derived CDR1 and CDR2 are MNHEY and SVGEGT. The ends lost 5 bases at V and 2 bases at J; junction bases unmatched: 8. CDR3 sequence: CASSIPLAGITDTQYF. The CDR3 nucleotides are TGTGCCAGCAGTATCCCGCTAGCGGGGATCACAGATACGCAGTATTTT.

The chain combines TRBV11-2 with TRBJ2-4; TRBD1 matches at 9 bases. Looked up from germline, CDR1 is SGHAT and CDR2 is FQNNGV. The CDR3 consists of 14 residues. V was clipped by 5 bases and J by 13 bases; unmatched bases: 12. The CDR3 nucleotides read TGTGCCAGCAGCACCGGGACAGGGATGCAAGAGCAGTACTTC. Its translation is CASSTGTGMQEQYF.

Only a few counts were recorded for this clonotype. CDR3: CASSPGQHYEQYF. Written as DNA, the CDR3 is TGTGCCAGCAGTCCGGGACAGCACTACGAGCAGTACTTC. The V gene is TRBV28, the J gene TRBJ2-7, with 7 positions matching TRBD1. V shed 5 bases, J shed 3 bases, and the junction held 4 bases outside the gene matches. From germline, CDR1 is MDHEN and CDR2 SYDVKM. There are 13 residues in the CDR3.

The rearrangement links TRBV18 to TRBJ1-6; no firm D call. Germline assignment: CDR1 KGHSH and CDR2 LQKENI. The ends were cut back, 2 bases at V and 7 bases at J, with 12 bases in the middle. The CDR3 runs 15 residues. CDR3 sequence: CASSPRADRNSPLHF. In DNA form, the CDR3 reads TGTGCCAGCTCACCAAGGGCAGATCGGAATTCACCCCTCCACTTT.

This rearrangement joins TRBV20-1 to TRBJ2-1, with D tentatively TRBD2 (7 bases). From germline, CDR1 is DFQATT and CDR2 SNEGSKA (reference sequence). The CDR3 runs 13 residues. V was clipped by 0 bases and J by 10 bases, with 13 bases between them. Here the CDR3 reads CSARDLGGREQFF. The CDR3, as DNA: TGCAGTGCTAGAGATCTGGGGGGGCGCGAGCAGTTCTTC.

This clonotype was counted once. This clone may be a read error of a much larger clone one base away. V and J are TRBV29-1 and TRBJ2-4; D assignment may be TRBD1 or TRBD2 (5 bases each). CDR1 is SQVTM, CDR2 ANQGSEA, per germline. This CDR3 spans 17 amino acids. Trimming cost V 4 bases and J 13 bases, with 32 bases left between them. Written as DNA, the CDR3 is TGCAGCGTTGTATGGACCCCTGGGGACGTGGCCTACAATGAGCAGTACTTC. Translated: CSVVWTPGDVAYNEQYF.

This clonotype was seen repeatedly, ten times or more. The gene calls are TRBV20-1 and TRBJ2-3; perhaps TRBD1 as D (5 bases). Germline V gene sequence: CDR1 DFQATT, CDR2 SNEGSKA (reference sequence). The CDR3 consists of 13 residues. Trimming stripped 3 bases from V and 3 bases from J, with 10 bases between. CDR3 DNA: TGCAGTGCTAGGCAGGGCGGAACAGATACGCAGTATTTT. Translation gives CSARQGGTDTQYF.

About this clonotype: A much larger clone lies one base from this, so it may be a read error. The chain uses TRBV12-3 or TRBV12-4 and TRBJ2-7; no reliable D call. This CDR3 spans 13 amino acids. CDR3: CACSFLGSYEQYF. The CDR3 DNA is TGTGCCTGCAGTTTCTTGGGGTCCTACGAGCAGTACTTC.

This chain links TRBV20-1 with TRBJ2-1; 9 bases match TRBD2. CDR1 and CDR2 from the germline V gene are DFQATT and SNEGSKA (reference sequence). The CDR3 has 14 residues. The V gene end was trimmed by 3 bases and the J gene end by 5 bases; junction bases not matched to a gene: 5. The CDR3 coding sequence is TGCAGTGCTAGGGCGGGGGGGCCCGACAATGAGCAGTTCTTC. It is translated as CSARAGGPDNEQFF.

The chain links TRBV6-1 to TRBJ2-6; 11 bases align to TRBD1. CDR3 length: 18 residues. The germline CDR1 and CDR2 sequences are MNHNS and SASEGT. V was clipped by 5 bases and J by 3 bases; unmatched bases: 9. The CDR3 DNA reads TGTGCCAGCAGTATGTCCGGGACAGGGGGATTTGGGGCCAACGTCCTGACTTTC. Residues: CASSMSGTGGFGANVLTF.

This clonotype was detected a few times. The chain couples TRBV5-1 to TRBJ2-1; D remains ambiguous. The CDR3 extends over 16 amino acids. Germline V CDR1 and CDR2: SGHRS, YFSETQ. Trimming took off 2 bases at V and 0 bases at J, with 12 bases between the two ends. CDR3 protein: CASSLFSASSYNEQFF. The CDR3 nucleotides are TGCGCCAGCAGCTTATTTTCGGCGAGCTCCTACAATGAGCAGTTCTTC.